This passage covers 14 T cell receptor beta chains from one sample sequenced in a study of T-cell reconstitution after alpha-beta-depleted transplantation in children. Unique molecular identifiers tagged the TCRbeta library. TCRdb re-called the PCR reads with MiXCR, one entry per CDR3 protein. The repertoire includes about 580,000 distinct CDR3 sequences, more than 20% of them detected once, and 11% to 15% sits in the top ten. The sample here was PBMCs, mostly from graft donor cells, taken 360 days after TCRalphabeta/CD19-depleted stem cell transplant. The receptors stem from a boy under two years old who had a stem cell transplant for acute myeloid leukemia, so the T cells may come from the graft donor.

The rearrangement uses TRBV12-3 or TRBV12-4 and TRBJ2-2; D gene ambiguous. V gave up 3 bases and J gave up 6 bases, with 5 bases separating them. This CDR3 is 12 amino acids long. The chain's CDR3 is CASSFTPGELFF. CDR3 sequence (DNA): TGTGCCAGCAGTTTCACTCCCGGGGAGCTGTTTTTT.

The rearrangement joins TRBV3-1 to TRBJ1-1; D call uncertain. Trimming stripped 0 bases from V and 0 bases from J, with 8 bases between. The CDR3 has 15 amino acids. Germline loops: CDR1 LGHDT, CDR2 YNNKEL (reference sequence). The DNA for the CDR3 is TGTGCCAGCAGCCAAGAAGCGCGAATGAACACTGAAGCTTTCTTT. This codes for CASSQEARMNTEAFF.

Note on this clonotype: This may stem from a read error, because a much larger clone lies one nucleotide away. The V call is TRBV3-1, the J call TRBJ2-2; no clear D. The CDR3 is made up of 16 amino acids. The germline CDR1 and CDR2 sequences are LGHDT and YNNKEL (reference sequence). The CDR3 coding sequence is TGTGCCAGCAGCCTCGCCGACGCGGTCTACACCGAGGAGCTGTTTTTT. Amino acids: CASSLADAVYTEELFF.

The V gene is TRBV6-5, the J gene TRBJ2-5, with D tentatively TRBD2 (6 bases). Trimming removed 2 bases at V and 4 bases at J, with 17 bases between. Germline V gene lookup returns CDR1 MNHEY and CDR2 SVGAGI. The CDR3 contains 16 residues. The CDR3 loop reads CASSYVAGPSGETQYF. CDR3 sequence (DNA): TGTGCCAGCAGTTACGTGGCGGGGCCCTCCGGAGAGACCCAGTACTTC.

The chain is built from TRBV9 and TRBJ1-3; a possible D gene is TRBD1 (5 bases). The CDR3 runs 15 residues. Between the trimmed V and J ends, which lost 5 bases and 4 bases, there was a span of 16 bases. The germline V gene encodes CDR1 SGDLS and CDR2 YYNGEE. This chain's CDR3 is CASSGWSDRGNTIYF. The CDR3 region has the DNA TGTGCCAGCAGTGGTTGGAGCGACAGAGGAAACACCATATATTTT.

Ten or more counts support this clonotype. The chain couples TRBV3-1 to TRBJ2-7; D not certain. The CDR3 runs to 11 residues. Germline loops: CDR1 LGHDT, CDR2 YNNKEL (reference sequence). Deletions cut 0 bases from V and 6 bases from J, with 3 bases between. The CDR3 reads CASSQEGEQYF. The DNA of the CDR3 is TGTGCCAGCAGCCAAGAAGGCGAGCAGTACTTC.

This clonotype was seen ten or more times. V is TRBV5-1 and J is TRBJ2-1; D may be TRBD2 (7 bases). Trimming took 6 bases from V and 8 from J, leaving 12 bases between them. CDR1 is SGHRS and CDR2 is YFSETQ in the germline V gene. The CDR3 spans 12 residues. The CDR3 DNA sequence: TGCGCCAGCACCTCCGGGGGGCATGAGCAGTTCTTC. It encodes CASTSGGHEQFF.

The rearrangement joins TRBV6-5 to TRBJ2-7; D is perhaps TRBD1 or TRBD2 (5 bases each). V lost 0 bases to trimming and J lost 2 bases, with 11 bases between them. The germline V gene has CDR1 MNHEY and CDR2 SVGAGI. The CDR3 covers 15 residues. The CDR3 coding sequence is TGTGCCAGCAGTTACTCGAGGGCAGGGACCTACGAGCAGTACTTC. It codes for CASSYSRAGTYEQYF.

The rearrangement links TRBV27 to TRBJ1-5; D remains unclear. The CDR3 is 13 residues long. In germline, CDR1 is MNHEY, CDR2 SMNVEV (reference sequence). V gave up 3 bases and J gave up 7 bases, with 10 bases separating them. The CDR3 region has the DNA TGTGCCAGCAGTTTCTTGGGGTGGCAGCCCCAGCATTTT. Protein sequence: CASSFLGWQPQHF.

This clonotype was seen at least ten times. V is TRBV20-1 and J is TRBJ2-1; 9 bases line up with TRBD1. Per germline, CDR1 DFQATT and CDR2 SNEGSKA (reference sequence). This CDR3 is 13 amino acids long. Losses at the gene ends were 6 bases for V and 7 bases for J; bases not matched to a gene: 7. CDR3 in DNA: TGCAGTGCCGTGGAGGACAGGGGTAATGAGCAGTTCTTC. Encoded protein: CSAVEDRGNEQFF.

This clonotype has a count of ten or more. V usage is TRBV9 and J usage is TRBJ2-3, with D unresolved. Germline V gene sequence: CDR1 SGDLS, CDR2 YYNGEE. V shed 0 bases and J shed 5 bases, with 7 bases lying between them. CDR3 length equals 13 residues. Here the CDR3 DNA reads TGTGCCAGCAGCGTAGATCATCTAGATACGCAGTATTTT. Protein sequence: CASSVDHLDTQYF.

The chain recombines TRBV7-7 with TRBJ1-2, with 7 bases aligning to TRBD1. With V trimmed by 1 base and J by 3 bases, 11 bases remained unmatched. The CDR3 runs to 17 residues. Germline CDR1 and CDR2: SSHAT and FNYEAQ (reference sequence). CDR3 bases: TGTGCCAGCAGCTTAGTCGATCCGACAGGGACCTACTATGGCTACACCTTC. The encoded protein is CASSLVDPTGTYYGYTF.

This clonotype appeared a few times. This rearrangement joins TRBV4-3 to TRBJ2-1; D remains ambiguous. V was shortened by 0 bases and J by 7 bases, with 13 bases between the two germline ends. Germline V lookup: CDR1 LGHNA, CDR2 YSLEER. CDR3 size: 15 residues. The CDR3: CASSQEGLGVNEQFF. The DNA for the CDR3 is TGCGCCAGCAGCCAAGAGGGGTTAGGTGTGAATGAGCAGTTCTTC.

This clonotype has a handful of counts. The chain couples TRBV29-1 to TRBJ2-7, with no clear D. The CDR3 runs 13 residues. Between the trimmed V and J ends, which lost 0 bases and 2 bases, there was a span of 8 bases. Germline loops: CDR1 SQVTM, CDR2 ANQGSEA. The CDR3 nucleotides read TGCAGCGTTGAAGATGGTGTAACCTACGAGCAGTACTTC. This sequence encodes CSVEDGVTYEQYF.